These 12 T cell receptor beta chains were all obtained from the same sample, sequenced in a study of blood T cell repertoires in COVID-19. Profiling relied on immunoSEQ multiplex PCR, and the TCRdb table lists in-frame clones only, not all of them. Found here are about 350,000 clones, about nine tenths of them singletons; the top ten hold approximately 1%. Sequencing was done on a sample of PBMCs or T cells enriched from blood (not recorded which). The source is a woman aged 25 to 45 who had been exposed to COVID-19.

The chain joins TRBV29-1 to TRBJ1-2, with D possibly matching TRBD1 (6 bases). This CDR3 is built from 14 residues. Germline V CDR1 and CDR2: SQVTM, ANQGSEA. The germline V and J ends were trimmed by 5 bases and 4 bases, with 17 bases remaining between them. The CDR3 DNA reads TGCAGCGTTTTCGGACAGCCTGAGGGCTATGGCTACACCTTC. Amino acid sequence: CSVFGQPEGYGYTF.

V is TRBV20-1 and J is TRBJ2-2, with D unclear. The germline CDR1 and CDR2 sequences are DFQATT and SNEGSKA (reference sequence). CDR3 length equals 17 residues. Trimming left V 3 bases short and J 2 bases short, with 19 bases between. The DNA for the CDR3 is TGCAGTGCTAGTAGGCCAGGCTCTCAACTCAACACCGGGGAGCTGTTTTTT. Translated, it gives CSASRPGSQLNTGELFF.

This chain joins TRBV10-3 and TRBJ2-1; a possible D gene is TRBD2 (5 bases). This CDR3 is 12 amino acids long. V lost 4 bases and J lost 8, with 9 bases in between. Germline V gene data show CDR1 as ENHRY and CDR2 as SYGVKD. CDR3 amino acids: CAISAGWYEQFF. Here the CDR3 DNA reads TGTGCCATCAGTGCGGGGTGGTATGAGCAGTTCTTC.

The CDR3 sequence: CASSLVGDSGYGYTF. Here the CDR3 DNA reads TGTGCCAGCAGCTTGGTCGGAGACTCGGGCTATGGCTACACCTTC. This chain uses TRBV7-3 with TRBJ1-2; the D is unclear. Looked up from germline, CDR1 is SGHTA and CDR2 is FQGTGA. The CDR3 totals 15 residues. V dropped 3 bases and J dropped 4 bases, with 15 bases sitting between them.

V and J are TRBV10-3 and TRBJ2-4; 9 nucleotides line up with TRBD1. The trim removed 5 bases at V and 0 bases at J, leaving 2 bases unmatched. CDR1 and CDR2 (germline): ENHRY, SYGVKD. The CDR3 loop spans 15 amino acids. The CDR3 nucleotides read TGTGCCATCAGTAACAGGGGGCCAGCCAAAAACATTCAGTACTTC. It specifies CAISNRGPAKNIQYF.

The chain combines TRBV7-2 with TRBJ1-6; D unresolved. Trimming shortened V by 2 bases and J by 10 bases, and 9 bases separated the two germline ends. Germline lookup yields CDR1 SGHTA and CDR2 FQGNSA. CDR3 length: 13 residues. The DNA of the CDR3 is TGTGCCAGCAGCTTATACAGCGGGTCACCCCTCCACTTT. Its protein is CASSLYSGSPLHF. Combining the CDR3 with reference TRBV7-2 and TRBJ1-6 gives the whole variable domain GAGVSQSPSNKVTEKGKDVELRCDPISGHTALYWYRQSLGQGLEFLIYFQGNSAPDKSGLPSDRFSAERTGGSVSTLTIQRTQQEDSAVYLCASSLYSGSPLHFGNGTRLTVT.

The genes are TRBV29-1 and TRBJ2-2, with 14 positions matching TRBD2. CDR1 SQVTM and CDR2 ANQGSEA come from the germline V gene. CDR3 length: 18 residues. V was clipped by 4 bases and J by 1 base; unmatched bases: 8. CDR3 loop: CSVGRMTSGRVNTGELFF. Here the CDR3 DNA reads TGCAGCGTTGGGCGGATGACTAGCGGGAGGGTGAACACCGGGGAGCTGTTTTTT.

V usage is TRBV9 and J usage is TRBJ2-1; D is ambiguous. V lost 0 bases and J lost 5, with 9 bases in between. The CDR3 is made up of 14 amino acids. Germline values: CDR1 SGDLS, CDR2 YYNGEE. CDR3 in DNA: TGTGCCAGCAGCGTAGCTACTGCAAACAATGAGCAGTTCTTC. Translating gives CASSVATANNEQFF.

The genes are TRBV27 and TRBJ1-2, with TRBD1 identical over 10 bases. The CDR3 totals 16 residues. Trimming removed 5 bases from V and 6 bases from J; junction bases left unmatched: 12. Germline V gives CDR1 MNHEY, CDR2 SMNVEV (reference sequence). For the CDR3, the DNA is TGTGCCAGCAGTCTGGACAGGGGGGGAGGCATCGATGGCTACACCTTC. It translates to CASSLDRGGGIDGYTF.

V usage is TRBV7-8 and J usage is TRBJ1-1; D call uncertain. Germline-derived CDR1 and CDR2 are SGHVS and FQNEAQ. V was clipped by 5 bases and J by 2 bases, with 12 bases between them. This CDR3 has 14 amino acids. CDR3 residues: CASSQGRLNTEAFF. Here the CDR3 DNA reads TGTGCCAGCAGCCAAGGGAGGTTAAACACTGAAGCTTTCTTT.

The V call is TRBV7-6, the J call TRBJ2-7; 7 bases fit TRBD2. V was pared by 1 base and J by 7 bases, with 7 bases of the junction left unmatched. Germline lookup yields CDR1 SGHVS and CDR2 FNYEAQ. This CDR3 region has 14 residues. The CDR3 loop reads CASSLGEGSEEQYF. The CDR3 nucleotides are TGTGCCAGCAGCTTAGGGGAGGGGTCAGAGGAGCAGTACTTC.

V is TRBV5-1 and J is TRBJ2-1, with TRBD1 identical over 8 bases. Germline CDR1 is SGHRS and CDR2 is YFSETQ. This CDR3 region has 15 residues. Germline trimming cut 4 bases from V and 8 bases from J; bases unmatched to any gene: 11. CDR3 coding DNA: TGCGCCAGCAGCGAGACGGGACAGGCCTGGGATGAGCAGTTCTTC. It yields the protein CASSETGQAWDEQFF.